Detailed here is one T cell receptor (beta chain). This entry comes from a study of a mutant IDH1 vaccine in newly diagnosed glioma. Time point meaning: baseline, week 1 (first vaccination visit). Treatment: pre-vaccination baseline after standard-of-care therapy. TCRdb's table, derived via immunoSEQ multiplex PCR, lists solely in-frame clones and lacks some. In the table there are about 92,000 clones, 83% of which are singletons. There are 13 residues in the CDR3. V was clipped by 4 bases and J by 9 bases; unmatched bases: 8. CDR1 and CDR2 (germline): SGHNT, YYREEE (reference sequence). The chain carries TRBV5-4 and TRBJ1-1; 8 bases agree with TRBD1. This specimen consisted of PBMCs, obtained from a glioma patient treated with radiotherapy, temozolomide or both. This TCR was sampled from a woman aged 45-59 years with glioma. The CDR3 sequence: CASSLQGELKAFF. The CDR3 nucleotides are TGTGCCAGCAGCCTACAGGGGGAGCTTAAAGCTTTCTTT.